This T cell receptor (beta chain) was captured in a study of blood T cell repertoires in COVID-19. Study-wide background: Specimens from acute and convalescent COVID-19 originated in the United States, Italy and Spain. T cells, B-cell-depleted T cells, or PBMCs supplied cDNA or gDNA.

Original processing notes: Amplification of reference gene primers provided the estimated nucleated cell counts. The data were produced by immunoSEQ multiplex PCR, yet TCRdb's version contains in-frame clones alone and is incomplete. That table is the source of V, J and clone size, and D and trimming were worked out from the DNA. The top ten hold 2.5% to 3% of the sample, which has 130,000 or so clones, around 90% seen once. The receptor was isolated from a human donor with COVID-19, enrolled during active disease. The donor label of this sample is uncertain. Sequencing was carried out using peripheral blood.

CDR3 region: CASSRQGEPYNEQFF. In nucleotides, the CDR3 is TGTGCCAGCAGCAGACAGGGTGAACCCTACAATGAGCAGTTCTTC. The chain is built from TRBV3-1 (or the pseudogene TRBV3-2) and TRBJ2-1; TRBD1 matches 7 bases. The CDR3 extends over 15 amino acids. Germline V gene sequence: CDR1 LGHDT, CDR2 YNNKEL (reference sequence). V lost 5 bases, J lost 2 bases, and 6 bases stayed unmatched.